The next 14 T cell receptor beta chains were all read from a single sample in a study of Ad26.COV2.S vaccination and SARS-CoV-2 variants. Assay: immunoSEQ multiplex PCR; the TCRdb copy retains only in-frame clones and omits some. The table records 400,000 or so clones, approximately 90% of them present only once. Treatment: roughly 18 received Ad26.COV2.S at low or high dose, single or two shots; about 5 received placebo; per-sample allocation not given. The samples date from day 63 after the first vaccine or placebo injection. Sample: peripheral blood, taken in a trial of Ad26.COV2.S vaccine versus placebo. Every receptor here comes from a person aged 18-65 years who received the Ad26.COV2.S COVID-19 vaccine or a placebo.

The CDR3 sequence: CASSPGLAGGQETQYF. The CDR3 DNA reads as TGTGCCAGCAGCCCCGGACTAGCGGGGGGACAAGAGACCCAGTACTTC. This chain links TRBV9 with TRBJ2-5; 14 bases agree with TRBD2. Looked up from germline, CDR1 is SGDLS and CDR2 is YYNGEE. This CDR3 is built from 16 residues. Trimming at V came to 4 bases and at J to 2 bases, leaving 4 bases not matched to a gene.

V usage is TRBV7-8 and J usage is TRBJ2-7; the match to TRBD1 covers 9 bases. The V gene's germline CDR1 is SGHVS and CDR2 FQNEAQ. The CDR3 has 16 residues. V dropped 2 bases and J dropped 1; count of bases not matched to a gene: 6. The CDR3 here is CASSLTRQGGSYEQYF. DNA of the CDR3: TGTGCCAGCAGCTTAACCCGACAGGGGGGATCCTACGAGCAGTACTTC.

This clone has only one observation. The V and J genes are TRBV3-1 (or the pseudogene TRBV3-2) and TRBJ1-3; D gene ambiguous. CDR1 is LGHDT and CDR2 is YNNKEL in the germline V gene (reference sequence). This CDR3 contains 15 residues. V lost 0 bases and J 0 bases, leaving 6 bases between the germline ends. The CDR3 reads CASSQEMSSGNTIYF. CDR3 DNA: TGTGCCAGCAGCCAAGAGATGAGCTCTGGAAACACCATATATTTT.

The chain combines TRBV10-2 with TRBJ2-5, with D maybe TRBD2 (5 bases). Trimming took 4 bases from V and 3 from J, leaving 12 bases between them. Looked up from germline, CDR1 is WSHSY and CDR2 is SAAADI. The CDR3 runs 14 residues. The CDR3 DNA follows: TGCGCCAGCAGTGGGGTGACTATCGAAGAGACCCAGTACTTC. Amino acids: CASSGVTIEETQYF.

V gene TRBV6-2 or TRBV6-3 combines with J gene TRBJ2-4; TRBD2 might be the D (6 bases). The V end lost 5 bases, the J end lost 1 base, and 18 bases lay between the germline ends. CDR3 length: 17 amino acids. Germline values: CDR1 MNHEY, CDR2 SVGEGT. Here the CDR3 reads CASSAPRGAVAKNIQYF. The CDR3 coding sequence is TGTGCCAGCAGTGCCCCCCGCGGGGCAGTGGCCAAAAACATTCAGTACTTC.

The chain recombines TRBV5-1 with TRBJ2-7; 10 positions match TRBD1. The trim removed 0 bases at V and 5 bases at J, leaving 5 bases unmatched. The germline V gene encodes CDR1 SGHRS and CDR2 YFSETQ. The CDR3 extends over 15 amino acids. The CDR3 region is CASSLGRDRGNEQYF. For the CDR3, the DNA is TGCGCCAGCAGCTTGGGAAGGGACAGGGGAAACGAGCAGTACTTC.

As to this clone: The sample has other DNA sequences that encode this CDR3 too. J is TRBJ1-1 and V is TRBV5-1, with TRBD1 identical over 8 bases. Unmatched junction bases numbered 1, after V lost 4 bases and J lost 5 bases. CDR1 SGHRS and CDR2 YFSETQ come from the germline V gene. The CDR3 covers 12 residues. DNA of the CDR3: TGCGCCAGCAGCCGACAGGGGACTGAAGCTTTCTTT. It codes for CASSRQGTEAFF.

V is TRBV12-3 or TRBV12-4 and J is TRBJ1-2; 7 bases match TRBD1. The CDR3 has 12 residues. The V segment lost 7 bases and the J segment 4 bases; nucleotides outside the gene matches: 3. The CDR3 sequence: CASTPGGYGYTF. Here the CDR3 DNA reads TGTGCCAGCACCCCAGGGGGCTATGGCTACACCTTC.

This chain connects TRBV5-6 to TRBJ2-7; D might be TRBD1 or TRBD2, each matching 5 bases. The V gene lost 4 bases and the J gene lost 3 bases, with 11 bases spanning the gap. In germline, CDR1 is SGHDT, CDR2 YYEEEE. This CDR3 has 13 amino acids. CDR3 sequence (DNA): TGTGCCAGCAGCCGGGGACGTTTCTACGAGCAGTACTTC. Protein sequence: CASSRGRFYEQYF.

The chain is built from TRBV29-1 and TRBJ1-2; TRBD1 aligns across 8 bases. Trimming cost V 8 bases and J 6 bases; bases outside gene matches: 11. CDR1 is SQVTM and CDR2 is ANQGSEA in the germline V gene. This CDR3 region has 13 residues. CDR3 residues: CSTPDRDGDGYTF. CDR3 DNA sequence: TGCAGCACACCGGACAGGGATGGTGATGGCTACACCTTC.

The CDR3 is CASSTGTSGPPYEQYF. The CDR3 DNA reads TGTGCCAGCAGCACCGGGACTAGCGGGCCCCCCTACGAGCAGTACTTC. This sequence joins TRBV5-4 and TRBJ2-7, with 12 positions matching TRBD2. With V trimmed by 4 bases and J by 2 bases, 7 bases remained unmatched. CDR3 length equals 16 residues. CDR1 and CDR2 from the germline V gene are SGHNT and YYREEE (reference sequence).

The rearrangement joins TRBV27 to TRBJ1-2; D unclear. Per germline, CDR1 MNHEY and CDR2 SMNVEV (reference sequence). Between the trimmed V and J ends, which lost 4 bases and 2 bases, there was a span of 8 bases. The CDR3 sequence is 13 residues long. Here the CDR3 DNA reads TGTGCCAGCAGTTCGACACCGAACTATGGCTACACCTTC. This gives the protein CASSSTPNYGYTF.

The chain joins TRBV6-5 to TRBJ1-2, with D unresolved. From germline, CDR1 is MNHEY and CDR2 SVGAGI. The CDR3 totals 13 residues. Between the trimmed V and J ends, which lost 4 bases and 4 bases, there was a span of 10 bases. CDR3 in DNA: TGTGCCAGCAGTTCCGGACCTGCCTATGGCTACACCTTC. This gives the protein CASSSGPAYGYTF.

The gene calls are TRBV5-1 and TRBJ1-2; D unresolved. This CDR3 spans 13 amino acids. Germline-derived CDR1 and CDR2 are SGHRS and YFSETQ. Trimming took off 0 bases at V and 6 bases at J, with 9 bases between the two ends. The CDR3 DNA follows: TGCGCCAGCAGCTTGGGGGCGGCGGATGGCTACACCTTC. It codes for CASSLGAADGYTF.